This T cell receptor (beta chain) was obtained from a study of human T cells and chemical hapten exposure. Study information: Variability of per-sample TCR yields stemmed mainly from small differences in pooled library volume. Study-level results: Among TCRs, those above 1 in 1000 frequency were unaffected by DPC sensitization.

Trimming took off 3 bases at V and 0 bases at J, with 9 bases between the two ends. The CDR3 has 15 amino acids. Germline CDR1 and CDR2: LNHDA and SQIVND (reference sequence). Time point here: healthy volunteer bleed at 6 weeks. The total RNA was obtained from whole blood that was not fractionated. The library tagged each cDNA molecule with unique molecular identifiers. Original methodology: About 97,000 TCRs per sample was the median, with a range of roughly 23,224 to 690,600. In TCRdb, the RACE reads were re-called with MiXCR into one record per CDR3 protein. TCRdb's processing, not the authors', yielded these V and J calls. This table holds tens of thousands of distinct CDR3 sequences, 4.5% to 5.5% found once. This clonotype was seen many times. No antigen is known for it.

Source material: whole blood. This receptor was obtained from a human donor in good health. Some clones in this sample may be carry-over from other donors' samples. The genes are TRBV19 and TRBJ2-1; D not certain. The CDR3 reads CASSMGRNSYNEQFF. Here the CDR3 DNA reads TGTGCCAGTAGTATGGGCAGAAACTCCTACAATGAGCAGTTCTTC.